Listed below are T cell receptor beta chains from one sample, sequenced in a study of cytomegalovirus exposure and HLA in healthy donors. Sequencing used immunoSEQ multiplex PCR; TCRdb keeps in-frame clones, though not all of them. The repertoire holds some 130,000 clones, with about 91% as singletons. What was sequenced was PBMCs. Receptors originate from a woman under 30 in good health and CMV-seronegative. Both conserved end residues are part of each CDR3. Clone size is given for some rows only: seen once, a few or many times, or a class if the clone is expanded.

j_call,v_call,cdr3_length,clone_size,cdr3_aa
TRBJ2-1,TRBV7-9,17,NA,CASSAGLAGGSYNEQFF
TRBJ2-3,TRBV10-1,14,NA,CASSDRGRGDTQYF
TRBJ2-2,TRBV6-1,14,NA,CASGKTGGTGELFF
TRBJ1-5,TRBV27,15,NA,CASSFLGGKNQPQHF
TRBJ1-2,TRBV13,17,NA,CASSLEAQGLINYGYTF
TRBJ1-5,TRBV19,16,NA,CASRGGIRVSNQPQHF
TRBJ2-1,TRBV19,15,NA,CASALAGGSYNEQFF
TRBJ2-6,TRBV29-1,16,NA,CSVKDFPISGANVLTF
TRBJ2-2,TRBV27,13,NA,CASRRQGVGELFF
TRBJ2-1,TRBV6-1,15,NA,CASNYEGALGDEQFF
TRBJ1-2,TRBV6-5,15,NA,CASSPSRGADYGYTF
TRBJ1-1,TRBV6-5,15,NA,CASSYWGQMNTEAFF
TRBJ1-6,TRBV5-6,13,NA,CASSQGQGDTLHF
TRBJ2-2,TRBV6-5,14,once,CASLTNRNTGELFF
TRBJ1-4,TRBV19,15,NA,CASSDGDSHGEKLFF
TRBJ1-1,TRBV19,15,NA,CASSMVLGSFPEAFF
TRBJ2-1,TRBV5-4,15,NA,CASSLYSSSYNEQFF
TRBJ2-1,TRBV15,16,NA,CATSGSSGGHLYEQFF
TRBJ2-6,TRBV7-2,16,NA,CASSLMGAYGANVLTF
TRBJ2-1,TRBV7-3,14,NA,CASSTGQGDNEQFF
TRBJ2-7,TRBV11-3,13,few,CASSLPGGREQYF
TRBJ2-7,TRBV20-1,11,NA,CSASFYREQYF
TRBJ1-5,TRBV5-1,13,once,CASSLDGNQPQHF
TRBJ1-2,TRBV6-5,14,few,CASSSPLGRSGYTF
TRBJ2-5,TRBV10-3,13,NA,CAISEYQQETQYF
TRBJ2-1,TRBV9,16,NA,CASSVRGDRAYNEQFF
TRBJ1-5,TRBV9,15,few,CASSADGHGQQPQHF
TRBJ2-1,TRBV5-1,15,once,CASSLGTGGYNEQFF
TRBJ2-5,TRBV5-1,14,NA,CASSLVGRLTTPDF
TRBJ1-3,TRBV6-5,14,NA,CASSYSTGPNTIYF
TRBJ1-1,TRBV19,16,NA,CASTVGGLRYTSEAFF
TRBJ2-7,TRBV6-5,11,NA,CASSYAGEQYF
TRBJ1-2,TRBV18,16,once,CASSPASGTGFYGYTF
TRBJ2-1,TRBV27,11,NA,CASSYMYEQFF
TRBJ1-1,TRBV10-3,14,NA,CAISPGTGAFQAFF
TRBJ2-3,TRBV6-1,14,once,CASIPGQGLDTQYF
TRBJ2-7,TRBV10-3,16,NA,CAISLGAAEASYEQYF
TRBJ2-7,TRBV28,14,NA,CASSSGTSSREQYF
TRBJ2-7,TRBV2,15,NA,CASSGGSSNSYEQYF
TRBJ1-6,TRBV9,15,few,CASSVGGSIDSPLHF
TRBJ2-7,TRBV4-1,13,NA,CASAPGETYEQYF
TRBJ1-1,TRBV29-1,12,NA,CSVEEGSTEAFF
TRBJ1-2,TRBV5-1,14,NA,CASSPDRGGYGYTF
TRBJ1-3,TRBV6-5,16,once,CASSLTTGGFGNTIYF
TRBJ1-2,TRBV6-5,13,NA,CASRTGTAYGYTF